The clone carrying this TCR beta chain was recorded once. This table comes from immunoSEQ multiplex PCR, and its TCRdb copy is limited to in-frame clones, with some not included. The sample shows about 110,000 clones, roughly 91% of them seen only once. The data originate from a study of control samples from healthy donors and cancer patients. CDR3 length: 16 residues. V gene TRBV21-1 combines with J gene TRBJ2-7; TRBD2, as called in the table, went unchecked against the DNA. TRBV21-1 is classified as a pseudogene. The sequence was collected from a woman aged 50 to 60 in good health. Sequencing was performed on blood. DNA of the CDR3: TGTGCCAGCAGCAAAATGCTAGCGGGGCCTTTCTACGAGCAGTACTTC. Protein product: CASSKMLAGPFYEQYF.